This TCR beta chain emerged from a study of T cell clonotyping in hematopoietic cell transplantation. The germline gives CDR1 SGHTA, CDR2 FQGTGA. With V trimmed by 2 bases and J by 5 bases, 15 bases remained unmatched. The length of the CDR3 is 18 residues. As to this clone: Its target is unknown.

Some clones are missing from TCRdb's copy, which holds only in-frame ones; the method was immunoSEQ multiplex PCR. The table includes fewer than 70,000 clones, about 94% detected once. Whole-study findings and limits: Few recipient clonotypes overlapped donors; over 95% were de novo at given depth. After transplant, recipient diversity fell while pathologically expanded clonotypes grew through day 180. Without cell sorting, CD4 versus CD8 contributions remain unresolved.

Sequencing was performed on peripheral blood mononuclear cells. The receptor's source is a man between 45 and 60 years old in good health. Some clones in this sample may be carry-over from other donors' samples. The V gene is TRBV7-3, the J gene TRBJ2-1; TRBD1 matches at 7 bases. This CDR3 is CASSLWAIGQAFDNEQFF. As DNA, the CDR3 is TGTGCCAGCAGCTTATGGGCCATTGGACAGGCCTTCGACAATGAGCAGTTCTTC.